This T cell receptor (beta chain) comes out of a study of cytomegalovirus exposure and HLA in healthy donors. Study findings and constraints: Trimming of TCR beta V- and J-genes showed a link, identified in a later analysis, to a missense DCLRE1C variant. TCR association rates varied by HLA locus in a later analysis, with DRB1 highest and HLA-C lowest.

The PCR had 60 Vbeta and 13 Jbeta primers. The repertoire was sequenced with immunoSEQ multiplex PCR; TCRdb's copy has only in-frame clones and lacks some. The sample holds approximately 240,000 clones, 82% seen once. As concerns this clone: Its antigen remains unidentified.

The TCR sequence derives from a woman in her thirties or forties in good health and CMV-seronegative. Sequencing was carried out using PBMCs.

The CDR3 DNA sequence: TGTGCCAGCAGTACAGGAACCCTAGAGTTCTTC. Its translation is CASSTGTLEFF. V is TRBV2 and J is TRBJ2-1; weak D call: TRBD1 (5 bases). Germline-derived CDR1 and CDR2 are SNHLY and FYNNEI. The CDR3 spans 11 residues. Deletions cut 5 bases from V and 14 bases from J, with 13 bases between. Drawing the rest from reference TRBV2 and TRBJ2-1, the complete variable domain is EPEVTQTPSHQVTQMGQEVILRCVPISNHLYFYWYRQILGQKVEFLVSFYNNEISEKSEIFDDQFSVERPDGSNFTLKIRSTKLEDSAMYFCASSTGTLEFFGPGTRLTVL.